The 25 T cell receptor beta chains reported below all come from one sample, sequenced in a study of cytomegalovirus exposure and HLA in healthy donors. Both 60 Vbeta primers and 13 Jbeta primers went into the PCR. Sequenced by immunoSEQ multiplex PCR; TCRdb stores in-frame clones only, minus some. The table records under 140,000 clones, just over 75% of them present only once. Sequencing was done on a sample of PBMCs. Receptors originate from a man under 40 in good health and CMV-seropositive.

The sample holds one count of this clone. This chain uses TRBV27 with TRBJ2-4; no definite D call. This CDR3 spans 15 amino acids. V was pared by 3 bases and J by 6 bases, with 15 bases between. CDR1 and CDR2 from the germline V gene are MNHEY and SMNVEV (reference sequence). The CDR3 is CASSFLGGQGNIQYF. In DNA form, the CDR3 reads TGTGCCAGCAGTTTTCTGGGTGGGCAAGGAAACATTCAGTACTTC.

This rearrangement joins TRBV6-5 to TRBJ1-3, with D uncertain. This CDR3 is built from 14 residues. CDR1 MNHEY and CDR2 SVGAGI come from the germline V gene. Trimming left V 11 bases short and J 0 bases short, with 14 bases between. CDR3 loop: CASRSGNSGNTIYF. CDR3 bases: TGTGCCTCTAGATCGGGGAACTCTGGAAACACCATATATTTT.

Notes on this clone: The CDR3 does not end in the conserved phenylalanine or tryptophan, so this is likely a read error. J is TRBJ2-7 and V is TRBV27, with a tentative D call TRBD2 (6 bases). Trimming removed 3 bases from V and 0 bases from J, with 9 bases in between. This CDR3 is 14 amino acids long. Germline values: CDR1 MNHEY, CDR2 SMNVEV (reference sequence). The CDR3 loop is CASSFGGNSYEQYL. Written as DNA, the CDR3 is TGTGCCAGCAGTTTTGGCGGGAACTCCTACGAGCAGTACCTC.

V gene TRBV5-1 combines with J gene TRBJ2-3, with D possibly TRBD1 on 5 matching bases. The CDR3 consists of 14 residues. The ends were cut back, 0 bases at V and 4 bases at J, with 9 bases in the middle. CDR1 and CDR2 from the germline V gene are SGHRS and YFSETQ. CDR3 nucleotide sequence: TGCGCCAGCAGCTTGGCCGTAGGGGCAGATACGCAGTATTTT. Protein: CASSLAVGADTQYF. The full variable domain, its missing parts supplied by reference TRBV5-1 and TRBJ2-3, is KAGVTQTPRYLIKTRGQQVTLSCSPISGHRSVSWYQQTPGQGLQFLFEYFSETQRNKGNFPGRFSGRQFSNSRSEMNVSTLELGDSALYLCASSLAVGADTQYFGPGTRLTVL.

This sequence joins TRBV5-4 and TRBJ2-1; tentatively, D is TRBD2 (6 bases). Between the trimmed V and J ends, which lost 4 bases and 9 bases, there was a span of 11 bases. The CDR3 loop spans 12 amino acids. Germline values: CDR1 SGHNT, CDR2 YYREEE (reference sequence). The DNA for the CDR3 is TGTGCCAGCAGCGTCCTAGCGAGTGAGCAGTTCTTC. Its translation: CASSVLASEQFF.

The chain is built from TRBV5-4 and TRBJ2-1; 7 bases map to TRBD2. The CDR3 covers 16 residues. Losses at the gene ends were 4 bases for V and 3 bases for J; bases not matched to a gene: 10. The germline V gene has CDR1 SGHNT and CDR2 YYREEE (reference sequence). Here the CDR3 DNA reads TGTGCCAGCAGCGGTTTTGAGCGGGGTTTCTACAATGAGCAGTTCTTC. Amino acids: CASSGFERGFYNEQFF. Together with reference TRBV5-4 and TRBJ2-1, the CDR3 gives the full variable domain: ETGVTQSPTHLIKTRGQQVTLRCSSQSGHNTVSWYQQALGQGPQFIFQYYREEENGRGNFPPRFSGLQFPNYSSELNVNALELDDSALYLCASSGFERGFYNEQFFGPGTRLTVL.

The rearrangement joins TRBV5-1 to TRBJ1-1; 9 positions match TRBD1. Trimming cost V 4 bases and J 4 bases; bases outside gene matches: 5. The CDR3 is made up of 14 amino acids. Germline V gives CDR1 SGHRS, CDR2 YFSETQ. The CDR3 sequence: CASSGLQGATEAFF. DNA for the CDR3: TGCGCCAGCAGCGGCCTACAGGGGGCCACTGAAGCTTTCTTT.

This chain joins TRBV27 and TRBJ1-1; no clear D. This CDR3 has 12 amino acids. The germline V gene encodes CDR1 MNHEY and CDR2 SMNVEV (reference sequence). Trimming shortened V by 5 bases and J by 5 bases, and 9 bases separated the two germline ends. The CDR3 spells CASSPGSTEAFF. CDR3 bases: TGTGCCAGCAGTCCTGGGAGTACTGAAGCTTTCTTT.

This sequence joins TRBV6-1 and TRBJ2-7; TRBD2 matches 9 bases. The CDR3 extends over 15 amino acids. Germline CDR1 and CDR2: MNHNS and SASEGT. J gave up 0 bases and V 3 bases, and 3 bases lay outside the gene matches. The CDR3 spells CASSDGGGGSYEQYF. CDR3 sequence (DNA): TGTGCCAGCAGTGATGGCGGGGGGGGCTCCTACGAGCAGTACTTC.

V gene TRBV6-1 combines with J gene TRBJ1-6; 8 positions agree with TRBD1. J was trimmed by 6 bases and V by 4 bases; bases with no gene match: 5. There are 15 residues in the CDR3. Looked up from germline, CDR1 is MNHNS and CDR2 is SASEGT. CDR3 DNA: TGTGCCAGCAGTGGGACAGGGTGGTTTAATTCACCCCTCCACTTT. Its protein product is CASSGTGWFNSPLHF.

V usage is TRBV10-3 and J usage is TRBJ1-2; TRBD1 aligns across 8 bases. With 3 bases clipped from V and 4 bases from J, the junction kept 13 bases outside the gene matches. The CDR3 is 17 amino acids. Germline V lookup: CDR1 ENHRY, CDR2 SYGVKD. Here the CDR3 reads CAISETQGARSAYGYTF. The CDR3 region has the DNA TGTGCCATCAGTGAAACCCAGGGGGCCCGGTCCGCCTATGGCTACACCTTC.

The chain links TRBV7-9 to TRBJ1-5; 12 nucleotides line up with TRBD1. Looked up from germline, CDR1 is SEHNR and CDR2 is FQNEAQ (reference sequence). The ends lost 4 bases at V and 4 bases at J; junction bases unmatched: 5. The CDR3 runs to 16 residues. The CDR3 DNA sequence: TGTGCCAGCAGCTGGGGGGACAGGGGGCATAATCAGCCCCAGCATTTT. Translation: CASSWGDRGHNQPQHF.

V gene TRBV13 combines with J gene TRBJ1-1, with 7 nucleotides matching TRBD1. CDR1 PRHDT and CDR2 FYEKMQ come from the germline V gene (reference sequence). Losses at the gene ends were 4 bases for V and 6 bases for J; bases not matched to a gene: 14. This CDR3 has 16 residues. DNA of the CDR3: TGTGCCAGCAGCTATTCGATCGGGACAGCTAGGGCTGAAGCTTTCTTT. It codes for CASSYSIGTARAEAFF.

This rearrangement joins TRBV5-4 to TRBJ2-2; a weak D match, TRBD2 (5 bases). The CDR3 loop spans 18 amino acids. V shed 0 bases and J shed 3 bases, with 18 bases lying between them. Germline V gene sequence: CDR1 SGHNT, CDR2 YYREEE (reference sequence). CDR3 sequence (DNA): TGTGCCAGCAGCTTGGGAGAGTTTAGCGTCGGTTACACCGGGGAGCTGTTTTTT. Translating gives CASSLGEFSVGYTGELFF. Based on the CDR3 plus reference TRBV5-4 and TRBJ2-2, the full variable domain is ETGVTQSPTHLIKTRGQQVTLRCSSQSGHNTVSWYQQALGQGPQFIFQYYREEENGRGNFPPRFSGLQFPNYSSELNVNALELDDSALYLCASSLGEFSVGYTGELFFGEGSRLTVL.

This chain connects TRBV5-6 to TRBJ2-1; TRBD2 matches at 8 bases. The germline gives CDR1 SGHDT, CDR2 YYEEEE. This CDR3 has 15 amino acids. Trimming at V came to 4 bases and at J to 4 bases, leaving 7 bases not matched to a gene. CDR3 bases: TGTGCCAGCAGCCGGGGGGGGGATCCTTACAATGAGCAGTTCTTC. It is translated as CASSRGGDPYNEQFF.

The chain uses TRBV7-6 and TRBJ2-1; 11 bases agree with TRBD2. The V gene end was trimmed by 0 bases and the J gene end by 10 bases; junction bases not matched to a gene: 5. Per germline, CDR1 SGHVS and CDR2 FNYEAQ. CDR3 length: 15 amino acids. In DNA, the CDR3 is TGTGCCAGCAGCTTAGCTGTTAGCGGGGGGGCGGAGCAGTTCTTC. Its protein is CASSLAVSGGAEQFF.

There are a few counts of this clone. The chain joins TRBV2 to TRBJ1-3; D is unresolved. CDR1 is SNHLY, CDR2 FYNNEI, per germline. The CDR3 consists of 16 residues. Trimming took off 2 bases at V and 0 bases at J, with 11 bases between the two ends. CDR3 nucleotides: TGTGCCAGCAGTGAACCCCGAGGCACCTCTGGAAACACCATATATTTT. It codes for CASSEPRGTSGNTIYF.

The chain combines TRBV10-2 with TRBJ2-7, with D possibly matching TRBD1 (5 bases). The germline V gene has CDR1 WSHSY and CDR2 SAAADI. Trimming removed 0 bases at V and 7 bases at J, with 19 bases between. The CDR3 is 16 amino acids. The CDR3 DNA reads TGCGCCAGCAGTGAGTCGATGGCCAGGGCCCACGGAGAGCAGTACTTC. Residues: CASSESMARAHGEQYF.

The chain carries TRBV7-2 and TRBJ1-6; 7 nucleotides agree with TRBD1. The germline V gene encodes CDR1 SGHTA and CDR2 FQGNSA. This CDR3 contains 17 residues. With 5 bases clipped from V and 10 bases from J, the junction kept 17 bases outside the gene matches. CDR3 bases: TGTGCCAGCAGCCCCCCCTCCGGACAGGCACTTGGCTCACCCCTCCACTTT. The encoded protein is CASSPPSGQALGSPLHF.

V usage is TRBV19 and J usage is TRBJ1-1, with a weak D call TRBD1 (6 bases). Germline V lookup: CDR1 LNHDA, CDR2 SQIVND (reference sequence). Deletions cut 3 bases from V and 5 bases from J, with 10 bases between. This CDR3 has 13 amino acids. CDR3 nucleotides: TGTGCCAGTAGTATGGGAACAGGGACTGAAGCTTTCTTT. This translates into CASSMGTGTEAFF.

The rearrangement joins TRBV6-1 to TRBJ1-5; D is perhaps TRBD1 (5 bases). V was trimmed by 6 bases and J by 4 bases, leaving 13 bases between them. This CDR3 has 14 amino acids. Per germline, CDR1 MNHNS and CDR2 SASEGT. The CDR3, as DNA: TGTGCCAGCAGCCGGTACGGGGGAAATCAGCCCCAGCATTTT. Translation gives CASSRYGGNQPQHF.

The V gene is TRBV19, the J gene TRBJ1-2, with TRBD1 matching over 9 bases. CDR3 length: 16 residues. V dropped 5 bases and J dropped 3; count of bases not matched to a gene: 10. The V gene's germline CDR1 is LNHDA and CDR2 SQIVND (reference sequence). The CDR3 region has the DNA TGTGCCAGTAGTGGGATGGGGGGACAGGGCCACTATGGCTACACCTTC. Protein: CASSGMGGQGHYGYTF.

This rearrangement joins TRBV5-4 to TRBJ2-2, with TRBD2 matching 8 bases. CDR1 and CDR2 from the germline V gene are SGHNT and YYREEE (reference sequence). J gave up 0 bases and V 4 bases, and 2 bases lay outside the gene matches. CDR3 length: 15 amino acids. This CDR3 is CASSPLAANTGELFF. In DNA form, the CDR3 reads TGTGCCAGCAGCCCACTAGCGGCGAACACCGGGGAGCTGTTTTTT.

The rearrangement joins TRBV7-2 to TRBJ2-7, with 7 nucleotides matching TRBD1. Looked up from germline, CDR1 is SGHTA and CDR2 is FQGNSA. The CDR3 has 13 residues. J lost 0 bases, V lost 4 bases, and 0 bases had no gene match. The CDR3 coding sequence is TGTGCCAGCAGCTGGACAGGCTCCTACGAGCAGTACTTC. Its translation: CASSWTGSYEQYF.

The rearrangement uses TRBV25-1 and TRBJ1-6; the D gene is possibly TRBD1 (6 bases). Germline assignment: CDR1 MGHDK and CDR2 SYGVNS. V was pared by 8 bases and J by 7 bases, with 12 bases between. This CDR3 has 13 amino acids. The CDR3 bases are TGTGCCAGCGGGGCGGGGGGCAATTCACCCCTCCACTTT. This sequence encodes CASGAGGNSPLHF.